This T cell receptor (beta chain) was sequenced in a study of shared clonotypes between healthy human individuals. The CDR3 sequence is 16 residues long. V was clipped by 2 bases and J by 0 bases; unmatched bases: 6. Germline V gene lookup returns CDR1 MRHNA and CDR2 SNTAGT. Clones were read by immunoSEQ multiplex PCR, and TCRdb kept only the in-frame ones, dropping some. The repertoire holds some 2 million clones, with 85% to 95% as singletons. The chain recombines TRBV6-4 with TRBJ2-5; 7 bases line up with TRBD2. Sequencing was carried out using naive CD4+ T cells sorted from blood. Indicated subset: CD45RA+ positively selected. This TCR was recovered from a man between 18 and 29 years old in good health. CDR3 sequence (DNA): TGTGCCAGCAGTGACGGCTGGGGACTAAACCAAGAGACCCAGTACTTC. This encodes CASSDGWGLNQETQYF.